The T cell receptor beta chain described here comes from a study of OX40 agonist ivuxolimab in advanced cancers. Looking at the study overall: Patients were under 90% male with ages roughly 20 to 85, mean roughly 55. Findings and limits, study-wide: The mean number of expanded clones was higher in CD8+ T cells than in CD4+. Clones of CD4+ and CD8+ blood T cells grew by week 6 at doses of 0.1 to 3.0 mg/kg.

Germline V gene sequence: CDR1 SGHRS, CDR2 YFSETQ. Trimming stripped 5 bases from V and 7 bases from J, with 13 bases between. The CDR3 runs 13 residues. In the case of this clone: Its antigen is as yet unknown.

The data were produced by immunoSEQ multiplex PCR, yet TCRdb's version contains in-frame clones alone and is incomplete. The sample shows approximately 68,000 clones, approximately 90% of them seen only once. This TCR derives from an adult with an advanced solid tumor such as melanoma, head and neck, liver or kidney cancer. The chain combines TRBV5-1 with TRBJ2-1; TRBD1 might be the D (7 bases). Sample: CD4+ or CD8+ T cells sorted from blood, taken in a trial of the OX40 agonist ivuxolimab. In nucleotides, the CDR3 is TGCGCCAGCAGGACAGGGAGGTTTAATGAGCAGTTCTTC. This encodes CASRTGRFNEQFF.